A single TCR beta chain is shown here with its context. V lost 8 bases and J 0 bases, leaving 17 bases between the germline ends. The CDR3 has 17 residues. In germline, CDR1 is MDHEN, CDR2 SYDVKM. Assay: immunoSEQ multiplex PCR; the TCRdb copy retains only in-frame clones and omits some. The sample holds hundreds of thousands of clones; approximately 95% are singletons and the top ten take approximately 0.02%. This sample was included in a study of shared T cell receptors in the human thymus. The V and J genes are TRBV28 and TRBJ2-6; D is perhaps TRBD1 or TRBD2 (8 bases each). The TCR was taken from a human donor. Sequencing input: thymocytes. This chain's CDR3 is CASRGGTGGSGANVLTF. CDR3 DNA sequence: TGTGCCAGCCGGGGGGGGACAGGCGGCTCTGGGGCCAACGTCCTGACTTTC.